Listed here are 23 T cell receptor beta chains from one sample, sequenced in a study of cytomegalovirus exposure and HLA in healthy donors. The PCR had 60 Vbeta and 13 Jbeta primers. Profiling relied on immunoSEQ multiplex PCR, and the TCRdb table lists in-frame clones only, not all of them. The sample consists of some 140,000 clones, nearly 80% of them appearing once. The sample taken for sequencing was PBMCs. The receptor set was obtained from a man aged 25-45 years in good health and CMV-seropositive.

V usage is TRBV6-6 and J usage is TRBJ2-7; 11 bases fit TRBD2. The length of the CDR3 is 14 residues. The V segment lost 5 bases and the J segment 7 bases; nucleotides outside the gene matches: 7. Looked up from germline, CDR1 is MNHNY and CDR2 is SVGAGI (reference sequence). CDR3 protein: CASSTTSGSGEQYF. In nucleotides, the CDR3 is TGTGCCAGCAGTACTACTAGCGGGAGTGGAGAGCAGTACTTC.

This clone was counted only a few times. The V and J genes are TRBV7-2 and TRBJ2-7; D call uncertain. The CDR3 extends over 12 amino acids. Germline assignment: CDR1 SGHTA and CDR2 FQGNSA. V gave up 1 base and J gave up 4 bases, with 5 bases separating them. The DNA of the CDR3 is TGTGCCAGCAGCTTAGATCTATACGAGCAGTACTTC. It translates to CASSLDLYEQYF.

The chain recombines TRBV27 with TRBJ2-5; D not resolved. The DNA end is a closer match to TRBJ2-7, so the J assignment may be wrong. Germline CDR1 is MNHEY and CDR2 is SMNVEV (reference sequence). The CDR3 length is 12 residues. The CDR3 here is CASSPAPHEQYF. CDR3 DNA: TGTGCCAGCAGCCCCGCCCCTCACGAGCAGTACTTC.

This clone was counted a single time. This rearrangement joins TRBV7-8 to TRBJ2-7, with a tentative D call TRBD2 (5 bases). Trimming left V 2 bases short and J 2 bases short, with 10 bases between. This CDR3 contains 14 residues. CDR1 is SGHVS and CDR2 is FQNEAQ in the germline V gene. CDR3 nucleotide sequence: TGTGCCAGCAGCTTAATCGGGAATGCCTACGAGCAGTACTTC. Translation gives CASSLIGNAYEQYF.

The rearrangement joins TRBV5-4 to TRBJ1-2; D gene uncertain. This CDR3 spans 14 amino acids. V was clipped by 0 bases and J by 7 bases, with 13 bases between them. Germline CDR1 SGHNT, CDR2 YYREEE (reference sequence). CDR3 loop: CASSLAGSGLGYTF. Here the CDR3 DNA reads TGTGCCAGCAGCTTGGCGGGGTCGGGCCTTGGCTACACCTTC.

The chain carries TRBV5-1 and TRBJ2-1; TRBD1 is a possible D gene (5 bases). The CDR3 contains 12 residues. Germline V gives CDR1 SGHRS, CDR2 YFSETQ. Between the trimmed V and J ends, which lost 0 bases and 8 bases, there was a span of 6 bases. The CDR3 here is CASSLEGYEQFF. The CDR3, as DNA: TGCGCCAGCAGCTTGGAGGGGTATGAGCAGTTCTTC.

The CDR3 loop is CASSRGDRVTDTQYF. CDR3 bases: TGTGCCAGCAGCAGGGGGGACAGGGTCACAGATACGCAGTATTTT. The genes are TRBV28 and TRBJ2-3, with TRBD1 identical over 9 bases. The CDR3 has 15 amino acids. Germline V CDR1 and CDR2: MDHEN, SYDVKM. J was trimmed by 2 bases and V by 6 bases; bases with no gene match: 6.

The CDR3 nucleotides are TGCGCCAGCAGCCCGAGGACAGGGGGCTCCTACGAGCAGTACTTC. Protein product: CASSPRTGGSYEQYF. The chain joins TRBV5-1 to TRBJ2-7, with 10 nucleotides matching TRBD1. CDR3 length equals 15 residues. Germline CDR1 SGHRS, CDR2 YFSETQ. Losses at the gene ends were 4 bases for V and 0 bases for J; bases not matched to a gene: 4.

V usage is TRBV28 and J usage is TRBJ2-7; TRBD1 agrees at 10 bases. The CDR3 covers 16 residues. Germline assignment: CDR1 MDHEN and CDR2 SYDVKM. V gave up 3 bases and J gave up 5 bases; unmatched junction bases: 10. The CDR3 DNA reads TGTGCCAGCAGTTTCCAGTTTGGGACAGGGGAGAACGAGCAGTACTTC. This codes for CASSFQFGTGENEQYF.

This chain joins TRBV10-3 and TRBJ1-2; D might be TRBD1 (6 bases). This CDR3 has 14 amino acids. Per germline, CDR1 ENHRY and CDR2 SYGVKD. V was pared by 4 bases and J by 4 bases, with 13 bases between. The CDR3 loop is CAISAVGAGYGYTF. The CDR3 region has the DNA TGTGCCATCAGTGCTGTGGGGGCCGGCTATGGCTACACCTTC.

J is TRBJ1-1 and V is TRBV5-1; maybe TRBD1 (6 bases). The germline CDR1 and CDR2 sequences are SGHRS and YFSETQ. Trimming stripped 3 bases from V and 5 bases from J, with 17 bases between. The CDR3 sequence is 15 residues long. The DNA for the CDR3 is TGCGCCAGCAGCTCTCTACAGGGCAGCGGAACTGAAGCTTTCTTT. This sequence encodes CASSSLQGSGTEAFF. Looking up the rest from reference TRBV5-1 and TRBJ1-1 gives the full variable domain: KAGVTQTPRYLIKTRGQQVTLSCSPISGHRSVSWYQQTPGQGLQFLFEYFSETQRNKGNFPGRFSGRQFSNSRSEMNVSTLELGDSALYLCASSSLQGSGTEAFFGQGTRLTVV.

The chain combines TRBV11-3 with TRBJ2-3; 9 nucleotides line up with TRBD1. CDR3 size: 16 residues. Looked up from germline, CDR1 is SGHNT and CDR2 is YENEEA. With 2 bases clipped from V and 6 bases from J, the junction kept 9 bases outside the gene matches. The CDR3: CASSLSTGGFADTQYF. The CDR3, as DNA: TGTGCCAGCAGCTTATCAACAGGGGGCTTTGCCGATACGCAGTATTTT. The whole variable domain, filled in from reference TRBV11-3 and TRBJ2-3, reads EAGVVQSPRYKIIEKKQPVAFWCNPISGHNTLYWYLQNLGQGPELLIRYENEEAVDDSQLPKDRFSAERLKGVDSTLKIQPAELGDSAVYLCASSLSTGGFADTQYFGPGTRLTVL.

Regarding this clone: Additional DNA sequences in this sample encode the identical CDR3. The genes are TRBV7-9 and TRBJ2-3; D possibly corresponds to TRBD2 (6 bases). Deletions cut 1 base from V and 0 bases from J, with 11 bases between. This CDR3 comprises 16 residues. Germline V gene sequence: CDR1 SEHNR, CDR2 FQNEAQ (reference sequence). CDR3 DNA sequence: TGTGCCAGCAGCTTAGTCTCAGGGACTAGCACAGATACGCAGTATTTT. This gives the protein CASSLVSGTSTDTQYF.

Notes on this clone: One end of the junction is discordant with germline, which a read error may explain. The V and J genes are TRBV10-3 and TRBJ1-5; tentatively, D is TRBD1 (6 bases). This CDR3 comprises 13 residues. The germline gives CDR1 ENHRY, CDR2 SYGVKD. CDR3: CTISPDSRQPQHF. Written as DNA, the CDR3 is TGTACCATCAGCCCGGACAGTAGACAGCCCCAGCATTTT.

This clone was counted once. The chain has TRBV28 and TRBJ1-2, with no clear D. Germline CDR1 MDHEN, CDR2 SYDVKM. Trimming removed 8 bases from V and 5 bases from J, with 12 bases in between. This CDR3 spans 12 amino acids. The DNA for the CDR3 is TGTGCCAGCTCTAACCCCGGGTATGGCTACACCTTC. This gives the protein CASSNPGYGYTF.

This clone came up a few times. The rearrangement uses TRBV30 and TRBJ2-1; 7 nucleotides agree with TRBD2. Germline loops: CDR1 GTSNPN, CDR2 SVGIG (reference sequence). This CDR3 is 17 amino acids long. V trimming: 3 bases; J trimming: 12 bases; junction bases outside the gene matches: 23. This CDR3 is CAWSLTTTLGLNSVQFF. The DNA for the CDR3 is TGTGCCTGGAGCCTGACCACCACCCTGGGACTAAATTCTGTGCAGTTCTTC. Looking up the rest from reference TRBV30 and TRBJ2-1 gives the full variable domain: SQTIHQWPATLVQPVGSPLSLECTVEGTSNPNLYWYRQAAGRGLQLLFYSVGIGQISSEVPQNLSASRPQDRQFILSSKKLLLSDSGFYLCAWSLTTTLGLNSVQFFGPGTRLTVL.

This rearrangement joins TRBV11-2 to TRBJ2-7, with D possibly TRBD1 on 6 matching bases. Germline V gene lookup returns CDR1 SGHAT and CDR2 FQNNGV. V lost 2 bases and J 3 bases, leaving 11 bases between the germline ends. This CDR3 is 14 amino acids long. This CDR3 is CASSLRGSGYEQYF. In nucleotides, the CDR3 is TGTGCCAGCAGCTTAAGGGGGAGCGGCTACGAGCAGTACTTC.

The rearrangement links TRBV7-3 to TRBJ2-5; 10 nucleotides agree with TRBD2. V shed 5 bases, J shed 2 bases, and the junction held 5 bases outside the gene matches. The CDR3 has 15 amino acids. Germline CDR1 reads SGHTA; CDR2 reads FQGTGA. As DNA, the CDR3 is TGTGCCAGCAGCCCCGGGACTAGCGAGCAAGAGACCCAGTACTTC. Protein product: CASSPGTSEQETQYF.

The chain recombines TRBV7-9 with TRBJ2-1; 14 bases align to TRBD2. The CDR3 runs to 15 residues. CDR1 is SEHNR, CDR2 FQNEAQ, per germline (reference sequence). The trim removed 5 bases at V and 10 bases at J, leaving 7 bases unmatched. The CDR3 DNA sequence: TGTGCCAGCAGCGGGGGACTAGCGGGAGCTCGAGAGCAGTTCTTC. Residues: CASSGGLAGAREQFF.

The J gene is TRBJ1-3, the V gene TRBV4-2; D is unclear. V lost 0 bases, J lost 0 bases, and 18 bases lay in between. The CDR3 runs to 19 residues. Germline assignment: CDR1 LGHNA and CDR2 YNFKEQ. As DNA, the CDR3 is TGTGCCAGCAGCCAAGATCACTTCCGCCGGGATCTCTCTGGAAACACCATATATTTT. Translating gives CASSQDHFRRDLSGNTIYF.

This clone has a single count. The gene calls are TRBV19 and TRBJ1-5; no clear D gene. The CDR3 spans 15 residues. Germline V lookup: CDR1 LNHDA, CDR2 SQIVND (reference sequence). The V end was cut by 5 bases, the J end by 2 bases, with 13 bases between. The CDR3 sequence: CASSLSVEGNQPQHF. The CDR3, as DNA: TGTGCCAGTAGTTTATCGGTTGAAGGCAATCAGCCCCAGCATTTT.

The chain carries TRBV7-3 and TRBJ2-2; D is perhaps TRBD1 (6 bases). This CDR3 is built from 16 residues. Trimming cost V 1 base and J 4 bases, with 13 bases left between them. Looked up from germline, CDR1 is SGHTA and CDR2 is FQGTGA. As DNA, the CDR3 is TGTGCCAGCAGCTTAAGCCCAGGGGCTGGCACCGGGGAGCTGTTTTTT. It is translated as CASSLSPGAGTGELFF. Full variable domain (remainder filled in from reference TRBV7-3 and TRBJ2-2): GAGVSQTPSNKVTEKGKYVELRCDPISGHTALYWYRQSLGQGPEFLIYFQGTGAADDSGLPNDRFFAVRPEGSVSTLKIQRTERGDSAVYLCASSLSPGAGTGELFFGEGSRLTVL.

The genes are TRBV2 and TRBJ2-4; TRBD1 agrees at 8 bases. The germline V gene has CDR1 SNHLY and CDR2 FYNNEI. V shed 1 base and J 10 bases; nucleotides not matched to a gene: 0. The CDR3 sequence is 12 residues long. The CDR3 DNA is TGTGCCAGCAGTGAAGGACAGGGGATTCAGTACTTC. Its protein is CASSEGQGIQYF.